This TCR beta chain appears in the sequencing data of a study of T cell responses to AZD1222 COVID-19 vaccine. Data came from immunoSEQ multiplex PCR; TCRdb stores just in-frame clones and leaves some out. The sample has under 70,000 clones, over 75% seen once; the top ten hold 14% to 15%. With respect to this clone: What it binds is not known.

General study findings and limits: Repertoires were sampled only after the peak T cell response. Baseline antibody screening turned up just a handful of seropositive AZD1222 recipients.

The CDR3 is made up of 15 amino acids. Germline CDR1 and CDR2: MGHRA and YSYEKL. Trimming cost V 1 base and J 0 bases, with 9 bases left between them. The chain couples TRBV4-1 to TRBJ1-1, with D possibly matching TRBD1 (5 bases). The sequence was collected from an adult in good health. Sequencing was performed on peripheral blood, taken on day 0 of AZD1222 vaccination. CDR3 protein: CASSQAATVNTEAFF. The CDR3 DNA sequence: TGCGCCAGCAGCCAAGCAGCGACAGTGAACACTGAAGCTTTCTTT.